These T cell receptor beta chains were read from a single sample in a study of shared clonotypes between healthy human individuals. This table comes from immunoSEQ multiplex PCR, and its TCRdb copy is limited to in-frame clones, with some not included. There are 2 million to 2.5 million clones in the sample; roughly 93% occur only once, and approximately 0.37% lies in the top ten. The sample comprised naive CD4+ T cells from PBMCs. The receptors stem from a man in his late teens or twenties in good health. Some clones in this sample may be carry-over from other donors' samples. The CDR3 runs from the conserved cysteine through the conserved F or W. D genes are given only for firm matches. The size of a clone is reported for some rows only, either as once, few or many, or as a class for expanded clones.

-	TRBV2	TRBJ1-4	-	TGTGCCAGCAGTGCAGTGACAGCCCTTGAAAAACTGTTTTTT	CASSAVTALEKLFF
-	TRBV2	TRBJ2-1	-	TGTGCCAGCTCGGGGGAGAATGAGCAGTTCTTC	CASSGENEQFF
-	TRBV5-1	TRBJ2-3	-	TGCGCCAGCAGCTTGACACCGGCCCCAAGCACAGATACGCAGTATTTT	CASSLTPAPSTDTQYF
-	TRBV29-1	TRBJ1-1	TRBD1	TGCAGCGGCGGACAGGGGAACACTGAAGCTTTCTTT	CSGGQGNTEAFF
-	TRBV5-4	TRBJ1-2	-	TGTGCCAGCAGCTTGGGAGGGCTCGGCTATGGCTACACCTTC	CASSLGGLGYGYTF
-	TRBV7-2	TRBJ2-5	TRBD1	TGTGCCAGCAGCCGGGACAGGGCTGGGTGGGAGACCCAGTACTTC	CASSRDRAGWETQYF
-	TRBV28	TRBJ2-1	TRBD2	TGTGCCAGCAGACCGACCTGGGTGAGCGGGAGATACAATGAGCAGTTCTTC	CASRPTWVSGRYNEQFF
-	TRBV6-5	TRBJ1-2	-	TGTGCCAGCAGTTACGGGGGGGTGGACTATGGCTACACCTTC	CASSYGGVDYGYTF
-	TRBV4-1	TRBJ2-3	TRBD1	TGCGCCAGCAGCCAGGGTCGACAGGGGGCGCGGTCAGATACGCAGTATTTT	CASSQGRQGARSDTQYF
-	TRBV6-6	TRBJ2-1	-	TGTGCCAGCAGTTCACCTAATAGCTACAATGAGCAGTTCTTC	CASSSPNSYNEQFF
-	TRBV5-1	TRBJ2-1	TRBD2	TGCGCCAGCAGCCCCAGACTAGCGGGAGAAGTGGATGAGCAGTTCTTC	CASSPRLAGEVDEQFF
once	TRBV10-1	TRBJ2-6	-	TGCGCCAGCAGTTACGTCGCACAAAGTCGGGCCAACGTCCTGACTTTC	CASSYVAQSRANVLTF
-	TRBV7-2	TRBJ2-3	TRBD1	TGTGCCAGCAGTAGGGACAGGGTAGATACGCAGTATTTT	CASSRDRVDTQYF
-	TRBV5-1	TRBJ2-1	-	TGCGCCAGCAGCTTGGCCGGGGGAGGTGTCAATGAGCAGTTCTTC	CASSLAGGGVNEQFF
-	TRBV28	TRBJ1-4	-	TGTGCCAGCAGTTTTCTGGGCACGGGCGGTCCTAATGAAAAACTGTTTTTT	CASSFLGTGGPNEKLFF
-	TRBV25-1	TRBJ1-2	TRBD1	TGTGCCAGCAGTGGGACAGGGGAGGGCTACACCTTC	CASSGTGEGYTF
once	TRBV19	TRBJ2-7	-	TGTGCCAGTAGTATAGCCGGGACGGATTCCTACGAGCAGTACTTC	CASSIAGTDSYEQYF